The 4 T cell receptor beta chains below all came from one sample that was sequenced in a study of blood T cell repertoires in COVID-19. Assay used: immunoSEQ multiplex PCR; TCRdb lists only in-frame clones, some missing. The data contain 40,000 to 50,000 clones, roughly 88% of them seen just once; the ten biggest clones take up 2.1%. The material sequenced was peripheral blood. The receptor set was obtained from a woman aged 55 to 70 with acute or convalescent COVID-19.

V usage is TRBV28 and J usage is TRBJ2-1, with D possibly being TRBD2 (6 bases). With 5 bases removed from V and 7 bases from J, the gap between germline ends came to 18 bases. Germline CDR1 MDHEN, CDR2 SYDVKM. This CDR3 has 15 residues. Here the CDR3 reads CASSDLREFGNEQFF. CDR3 coding DNA: TGTGCCAGCAGTGATCTTCGGGAGTTTGGGAATGAGCAGTTCTTC.

For the CDR3, the DNA is TGCGCCAGCAGCCAACTCGATCTAGGACAGACCTACGAGCAGTACTTC. It encodes CASSQLDLGQTYEQYF. The chain joins TRBV4-1 to TRBJ2-7, with D possibly TRBD1 on 6 matching bases. Germline CDR1 reads MGHRA; CDR2 reads YSYEKL. V lost 2 bases to trimming and J lost 2 bases, with 16 bases between them. This CDR3 has 16 amino acids.

The chain joins TRBV4-1 to TRBJ2-7; possible D gene TRBD2, 5 bases. The germline CDR1 and CDR2 sequences are MGHRA and YSYEKL. CDR3 length equals 13 residues. The V end lost 2 bases, the J end lost 2 bases, and 7 bases lay between the germline ends. The CDR3, as DNA: TGCGCCAGCAGCCAACAGGAGGCCTACGAGCAGTACTTC. This codes for CASSQQEAYEQYF.

The rearrangement joins TRBV3-1 (or the pseudogene TRBV3-2) to TRBJ2-1; tentatively, D is TRBD1 (5 bases). Trimming pared 1 base from V and 6 bases from J, leaving 13 bases between. Germline CDR1 reads LGHDT; CDR2 reads YNNKEL (reference sequence). This CDR3 has 15 residues. CDR3 in DNA: TGTGCCAGCAGCCAAGGGGGAACAGGCCTCAATGAGCAGTTCTTC. The encoded protein is CASSQGGTGLNEQFF.